The source of this T cell receptor (beta chain) is a study of T and B cells in COVID-19 patients. BIOMED2 TRB-A/B primer pools were used in multiplex TRB PCR. Each CDR3 protein is one row after TCRdb ran MiXCR on the multiplex PCR reads. The sample holds approximately 8,300 distinct CDR3 sequences, about 36% seen once. TRB was amplified from around 250-500 ng of blood genomic DNA. CDR1 is DFQATT and CDR2 is SNEGSKA in the germline V gene (reference sequence). The CDR3 loop spans 13 amino acids. The V and J ends lost 1 base and 3 bases respectively, with 9 bases between them. The chain employs TRBV20-1 and TRBJ1-2, with D possibly TRBD1 on 5 matching bases. The sequenced sample consisted of blood. This sequence originates from a human donor with active COVID-19. CDR3 loop: CSARATGYYGYTF. In DNA form, the CDR3 reads TGCAGTGCTAGAGCCACAGGATACTATGGCTACACCTTC.